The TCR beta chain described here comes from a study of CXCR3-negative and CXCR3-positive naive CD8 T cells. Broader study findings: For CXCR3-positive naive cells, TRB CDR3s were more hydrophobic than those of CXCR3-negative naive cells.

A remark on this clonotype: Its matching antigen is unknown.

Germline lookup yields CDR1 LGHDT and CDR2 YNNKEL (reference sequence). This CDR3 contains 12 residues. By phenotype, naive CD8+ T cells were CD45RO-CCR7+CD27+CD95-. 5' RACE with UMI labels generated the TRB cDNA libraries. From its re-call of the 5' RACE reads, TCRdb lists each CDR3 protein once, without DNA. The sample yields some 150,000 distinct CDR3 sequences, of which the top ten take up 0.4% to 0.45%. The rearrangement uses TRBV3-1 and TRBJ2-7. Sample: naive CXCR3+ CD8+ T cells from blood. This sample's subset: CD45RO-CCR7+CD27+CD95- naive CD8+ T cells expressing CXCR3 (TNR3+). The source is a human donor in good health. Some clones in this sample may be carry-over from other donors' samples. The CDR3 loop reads CASSQATHEQYF.